These 25 T cell receptor beta chains were sequenced from one sample in a study of cytomegalovirus exposure and HLA in healthy donors. The primer mix had 60 Vbeta and 13 Jbeta primers. The data were produced by immunoSEQ multiplex PCR, yet TCRdb's version contains in-frame clones alone and is incomplete. In the table there are approximately 180,000 clones, 81% of which are singletons. Source material: PBMCs. These receptors were taken from a young man in good health and CMV-seronegative.

This chain connects TRBV19 to TRBJ1-4; TRBD1 matches 7 bases. CDR3 size: 14 residues. The germline gives CDR1 LNHDA, CDR2 SQIVND (reference sequence). The J segment lost 4 bases and the V segment lost 6 bases, leaving 5 bases of the junction unmatched. The CDR3 nucleotides read TGTGCCAGTAGGCCGGGACAGAATAATGAAAAACTGTTTTTT. The encoded protein is CASRPGQNNEKLFF.

This chain joins TRBV9 and TRBJ1-4; 8 bases are a match to TRBD1. The V and J ends lost 3 bases and 5 bases, in that order; junction bases with no gene match: 12. CDR1 is SGDLS, CDR2 YYNGEE, per germline. The CDR3 has 17 residues. CDR3 residues: CASSAEPHRGWNEKLFF. Written as DNA, the CDR3 is TGTGCCAGCAGCGCAGAACCTCACAGGGGGTGGAATGAAAAACTGTTTTTT. Variable domain in full (rest from reference TRBV9 and TRBJ1-4): DSGVTQTPKHLITATGQRVTLRCSPRSGDLSVYWYQQSLDQGLQFLIQYYNGEERAKGNILERFSAQQFPDLHSELNLSSLELGDSALYFCASSAEPHRGWNEKLFFGSGTQLSVL.

The V call is TRBV9, the J call TRBJ2-7; 10 positions match TRBD2. This CDR3 comprises 16 residues. Germline V lookup: CDR1 SGDLS, CDR2 YYNGEE. V lost 3 bases to trimming and J lost 5 bases; unmatched junction nucleotides: 11. The CDR3 loop reads CASSAPRSGRANEQYF. The CDR3 DNA reads TGTGCCAGCAGCGCCCCCCGGAGCGGGAGGGCCAACGAGCAGTACTTC.

The chain couples TRBV4-3 to TRBJ1-1; possibly TRBD1 for D (5 bases). CDR1 is LGHNA, CDR2 YSLEER, per germline. This CDR3 contains 15 residues. V was pared by 0 bases and J by 0 bases, with 8 bases between. CDR3 sequence: CASSQESGLNTEAFF. The CDR3 DNA sequence: TGCGCCAGCAGCCAAGAATCAGGGTTGAACACTGAAGCTTTCTTT.

J is TRBJ1-1 and V is TRBV18, with D uncertain. V gave up 2 bases and J gave up 11 bases, with 15 bases separating them. The CDR3 is made up of 13 amino acids. The germline V gene encodes CDR1 KGHSH and CDR2 LQKENI. CDR3 nucleotides: TGTGCCAGCTCACCAAGTCCTTTTGGCACGGCTTTCTTT. It specifies CASSPSPFGTAFF.

The chain couples TRBV28 to TRBJ2-5, with 9 bases that match TRBD2. Per the germline V gene, CDR1 is MDHEN and CDR2 is SYDVKM. The CDR3 is 16 amino acids. The V gene end was trimmed by 3 bases and the J gene end by 1 base; junction bases not matched to a gene: 6. CDR3 DNA: TGTGCCAGCAGTTTTGTAAGCGGGGGGACCCAAGAGACCCAGTACTTC. Protein sequence: CASSFVSGGTQETQYF.

The gene calls are TRBV7-9 and TRBJ2-3, with D uncertain. Deletions cut 2 bases from V and 3 bases from J, with 12 bases between. The CDR3 covers 15 residues. Looked up from germline, CDR1 is SEHNR and CDR2 is FQNEAQ (reference sequence). As DNA, the CDR3 is TGTGCCAGCAGCTTATCTTTAGATCCAACAGATACGCAGTATTTT. Translating gives CASSLSLDPTDTQYF.

The rearrangement uses TRBV20-1 and TRBJ2-1; D is undetermined. The germline V gene encodes CDR1 DFQATT and CDR2 SNEGSKA (reference sequence). The CDR3 contains 11 residues. Trimming took off 7 bases at V and 12 bases at J, with 16 bases between the two ends. CDR3 loop: CSGVKLDRQFF. The CDR3 DNA sequence: TGCAGTGGAGTCAAGCTAGATCGGCAGTTCTTC.

J is TRBJ2-3 and V is TRBV27; a possible D gene is TRBD2 (6 bases). Germline CDR1 and CDR2: MNHEY and SMNVEV (reference sequence). This CDR3 has 15 residues. V lost 8 bases to trimming and J lost 5 bases, with 20 bases between them. CDR3 bases: TGTGCCAGCGGCGGGACTCCCCGGACGGTAGATACGCAGTATTTT. It encodes CASGGTPRTVDTQYF.

This clone has just a few counts. V gene TRBV5-6 combines with J gene TRBJ1-5; D possibly corresponds to TRBD1 (6 bases). The V gene lost 2 bases and the J gene lost 1 base, with 13 bases spanning the gap. The CDR3 has 16 residues. Germline lookup yields CDR1 SGHDT and CDR2 YYEEEE. CDR3: CASSLAIDRSNQPQHF. As DNA, the CDR3 is TGTGCCAGCAGCTTAGCTATCGACAGGAGCAATCAGCCCCAGCATTTT.

The V gene is TRBV19, the J gene TRBJ1-3; 8 bases line up with TRBD1. Germline trimming cut 7 bases from V and 4 bases from J; bases unmatched to any gene: 9. The germline V gene encodes CDR1 LNHDA and CDR2 SQIVND (reference sequence). The length of the CDR3 is 15 residues. In DNA form, the CDR3 reads TGTGCCAGTAACGCCAGGCGGGACAGGGGAAACACCATATATTTT. This gives the protein CASNARRDRGNTIYF.

The chain employs TRBV21-1 and TRBJ1-3. TRBV21-1 is flagged as a pseudogene. This CDR3 has 13 amino acids. The CDR3 protein is CVLLTFSGNTIYF. DNA for the CDR3: TGTGTTCTACTAACCTTCTCTGGAAACACCATATATTTT.

The chain couples TRBV30 to TRBJ2-5; TRBD2 aligns across 14 bases. CDR3 length: 16 residues. V trimming: 2 bases; J trimming: 4 bases; junction bases outside the gene matches: 6. The germline V gene encodes CDR1 GTSNPN and CDR2 SVGIG (reference sequence). In DNA form, the CDR3 reads TGTGCCTGGAGTCCCGGGACTAGCGGGAGAGGAGAGACCCAGTACTTC. Amino acids: CAWSPGTSGRGETQYF.

The rearrangement joins TRBV30 to TRBJ2-5; maybe TRBD1 (5 bases). Germline CDR1 and CDR2: GTSNPN and SVGIG (reference sequence). Trimming removed 7 bases from V and 5 bases from J, with 23 bases in between. This CDR3 is built from 15 residues. The CDR3 reads CASTSVAGAAETQYF. CDR3 DNA: TGTGCCTCCACCTCCGTGGCTGGGGCGGCGGAGACCCAGTACTTC.

The V gene is TRBV28, the J gene TRBJ2-3; possible D gene TRBD2, 6 bases. Trimming pared 6 bases from V and 14 bases from J, leaving 15 bases between. CDR3 size: 11 residues. CDR1 MDHEN and CDR2 SYDVKM come from the germline V gene. This CDR3 is CASSGRRAWYF. The CDR3 region has the DNA TGTGCCAGCAGCGGTAGGAGGGCCTGGTATTTT.

The chain has TRBV18 and TRBJ2-7, with a weak D call TRBD1 (6 bases). V was clipped by 3 bases and J by 1 base, with 13 bases between them. The CDR3 is 15 residues long. Germline assignment: CDR1 KGHSH and CDR2 LQKENI. CDR3 bases: TGTGCCAGCTCACCGGGGGCAGGGTCGTCCTACGAGCAGTACTTC. Its translation: CASSPGAGSSYEQYF.

The gene calls are TRBV9 and TRBJ1-4, with 7 bases fitting TRBD1. Germline V lookup: CDR1 SGDLS, CDR2 YYNGEE. The V gene end was trimmed by 3 bases and the J gene end by 7 bases; junction bases not matched to a gene: 12. This CDR3 spans 16 amino acids. The CDR3 sequence is CASSARQGTGGEKLFF. For the CDR3, the DNA is TGTGCCAGCAGCGCCCGACAGGGAACAGGAGGTGAAAAACTGTTTTTT. The variable domain in full, with the rest retrieved from reference TRBV9 and TRBJ1-4, is DSGVTQTPKHLITATGQRVTLRCSPRSGDLSVYWYQQSLDQGLQFLIQYYNGEERAKGNILERFSAQQFPDLHSELNLSSLELGDSALYFCASSARQGTGGEKLFFGSGTQLSVL.

The chain combines TRBV7-2 with TRBJ1-2; TRBD1 aligns across 9 bases. With V trimmed by 1 base and J by 5 bases, 14 bases remained unmatched. Germline CDR1 and CDR2: SGHTA and FQGNSA. The CDR3 is made up of 18 amino acids. The CDR3 DNA reads as TGTGCCAGCAGCTTAGACCGGGGACAGGGATTAACAGGGTATGGCTACACCTTC. It encodes CASSLDRGQGLTGYGYTF.

The chain joins TRBV15 to TRBJ2-7; possibly TRBD2 for D (5 bases). The CDR3 runs to 14 residues. Trimming cost V 3 bases and J 0 bases, with 9 bases left between them. CDR1 is LNHNV and CDR2 is YYDKDF in the germline V gene (reference sequence). Here the CDR3 DNA reads TGTGCCACCAGCAGGACTATTGGCTCCTACGAGCAGTACTTC. Translating it yields CATSRTIGSYEQYF.

The chain recombines TRBV5-1 with TRBJ2-7; 8 bases line up with TRBD1. Germline V lookup: CDR1 SGHRS, CDR2 YFSETQ. The CDR3 covers 14 residues. V shed 3 bases and J 9 bases; nucleotides not matched to a gene: 11. The CDR3 DNA reads TGCGCCAGCAGCTCCGGGACAGGACCCTGGGGGCAGTACTTC. It is translated as CASSSGTGPWGQYF.

The genes are TRBV5-6 and TRBJ2-7, with 7 nucleotides matching TRBD1. Per the germline V gene, CDR1 is SGHDT and CDR2 is YYEEEE. The junction had 8 bases not matched to a gene; V was cut back by 3 bases and J by 2 bases. CDR3 length equals 15 residues. The CDR3 nucleotides read TGTGCCAGCAGCTCCAAAGGACAGGCGACCTACGAGCAGTACTTC. Amino acid sequence: CASSSKGQATYEQYF.

The V call is TRBV20-1, the J call TRBJ2-1; D is uncertain. The CDR3 contains 9 residues. Per germline, CDR1 DFQATT and CDR2 SNEGSKA (reference sequence). The DNA for the CDR3 is TGCAGCGCTCAATATGAGCAGTTCTTC. The encoded protein is CSAQYEQFF.

This clone was found a few times. The chain has TRBV2 and TRBJ1-5, with D maybe TRBD1 (6 bases). This CDR3 has 13 amino acids. Germline V gene lookup returns CDR1 SNHLY and CDR2 FYNNEI. V lost 5 bases and J lost 7, with 12 bases in between. The DNA for the CDR3 is TGTGCCAGCAGTTCAGGGGAAGGGCAGCCCCAGCATTTT. Translation: CASSSGEGQPQHF.

The rearrangement links TRBV19 to TRBJ2-1; the D is unclear. The CDR3 has 14 amino acids. CDR1 is LNHDA, CDR2 SQIVND, per germline (reference sequence). V lost 1 base and J 8 bases, leaving 12 bases between the germline ends. The CDR3 protein is CASSIVQVSDEQFF. Written as DNA, the CDR3 is TGTGCCAGTAGTATAGTGCAGGTCTCCGATGAGCAGTTCTTC.

The genes are TRBV6-4 and TRBJ2-1, with 10 bases lining up with TRBD2. Germline V CDR1 and CDR2: MRHNA, SNTAGT. V lost 4 bases and J lost 7; bases outside the gene matches: 7. The CDR3 covers 15 residues. CDR3 amino acids: CASSGAGGPQNEQFF. CDR3 DNA sequence: TGTGCCAGCAGTGGAGCGGGAGGGCCCCAGAATGAGCAGTTCTTC.